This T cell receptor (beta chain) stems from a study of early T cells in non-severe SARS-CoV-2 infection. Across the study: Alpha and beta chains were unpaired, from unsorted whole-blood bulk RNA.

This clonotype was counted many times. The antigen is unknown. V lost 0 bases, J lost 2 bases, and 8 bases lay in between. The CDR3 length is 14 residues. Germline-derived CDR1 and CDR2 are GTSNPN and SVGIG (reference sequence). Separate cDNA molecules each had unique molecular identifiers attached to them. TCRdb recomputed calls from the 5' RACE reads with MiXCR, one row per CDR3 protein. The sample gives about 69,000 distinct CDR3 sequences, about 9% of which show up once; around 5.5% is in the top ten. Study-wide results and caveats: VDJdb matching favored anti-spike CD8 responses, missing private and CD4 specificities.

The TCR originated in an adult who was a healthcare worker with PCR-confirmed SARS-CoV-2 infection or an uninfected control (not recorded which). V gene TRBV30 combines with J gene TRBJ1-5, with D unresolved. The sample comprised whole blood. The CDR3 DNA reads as TGTGCCTGGAGTGTAAGCCAAGGCAATCAGCCCCAGCATTTT. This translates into CAWSVSQGNQPQHF.